Below are 10 T cell receptor beta chains sequenced from a single sample in a study of T cells in Graves' hyperthyroidism and ophthalmopathy. Amplification yielded TCR beta CDR3 regions, with RNA transcripts as the source. Initially, a first-round RT-PCR of the TCR CDR3 employed the HTBI primer set. TCRdb recomputed calls from the multiplex PCR reads with MiXCR, one row per CDR3 protein. In the table there are just over 550,000 distinct CDR3 sequences, around 42% of which are singletons. The material sequenced was peripheral blood or thyroid tissue (not recorded which). Source of these receptors: a woman aged 18-29 years with Graves' hyperthyroidism.

The chain joins TRBV25-1 to TRBJ2-7, with 8 bases lining up with TRBD2. The germline CDR1 and CDR2 sequences are MGHDK and SYGVNS. The CDR3 runs 15 residues. The ends lost 5 bases at V and 3 bases at J; junction bases unmatched: 9. DNA for the CDR3: TGTGCCAGCAGTTACCTAGCGGGCGTCCTCTACGAGCAGTACTTC. Translating gives CASSYLAGVLYEQYF.

This clonotype was seen ten or more times. The DNA of the CDR3 is TGTGCCAGCAGTTTTGTGTTGAACACTGAAGCTTTCTTT. This codes for CASSFVLNTEAFF. The gene calls are TRBV12-3 or TRBV12-4 and TRBJ1-1, with D uncertain. V lost 3 bases and J lost 0, with 5 bases in between. The CDR3 has 13 amino acids.

J is TRBJ1-3 and V is TRBV2; D gene uncertain. Germline CDR1 reads SNHLY; CDR2 reads FYNNEI. The CDR3 is made up of 17 amino acids. The V end was cut by 5 bases, the J end by 0 bases, with 17 bases between. The CDR3 protein is CASSSSRRPTSGNTIYF. The CDR3 DNA follows: TGTGCCAGCAGTTCCTCTCGACGACCGACCTCTGGAAACACCATATATTTT.

The rearrangement uses TRBV10-3 and TRBJ2-7; 9 bases agree with TRBD2. The length of the CDR3 is 14 residues. Germline V lookup: CDR1 ENHRY, CDR2 SYGVKD. After removal of 10 bases from V and 2 bases from J, the junction contained 9 bases not matched to a gene. The CDR3 loop reads CASKRLAEAYEQYF. The DNA for the CDR3 is TGTGCCAGCAAAAGACTAGCGGAGGCCTACGAGCAGTACTTC.

Concerning this clonotype: The conserved phenylalanine or tryptophan is not found at the CDR3 terminus, so this likely reflects a read error. Because the CDR3's place on the DNA is in doubt, the DNA is left out and the CDR3 is given as listed by TCRdb. This chain links TRBV29-1 with TRBJ2-6; the D call TRBD2 from the table was never checked on the DNA. CDR1 and CDR2 (germline): SQVTM, ANQGSEA. The CDR3 is made up of 11 amino acids, end residues included. CDR3 protein: CSVGPGLAGNT.

This clonotype was recorded many times. The chain joins TRBV9 to TRBJ1-2; D is unclear. Between the trimmed V and J ends, which lost 0 bases and 4 bases, there was a span of 7 bases. Germline CDR1 and CDR2: SGDLS and YYNGEE. This CDR3 spans 13 amino acids. CDR3 nucleotides: TGTGCCAGCAGCGTAGGGACGGCCTATGGCTACACCTTC. This encodes CASSVGTAYGYTF.

This clonotype was counted only a few times. This chain connects TRBV7-2 to TRBJ2-5; D remains unclear. This CDR3 is built from 9 residues. Per the germline V gene, CDR1 is SGHTA and CDR2 is FQGNSA. Trimming left V 5 bases short and J 8 bases short, with 3 bases between. This CDR3 is CASSQTQYF. In nucleotides, the CDR3 is TGTGCCAGCAGCCAAACCCAGTACTTC.

This clonotype was recorded many times. This chain connects TRBV5-1 to TRBJ2-7, with 12 bases that match TRBD2. The CDR3 length is 14 residues. CDR1 and CDR2 from the germline V gene are SGHRS and YFSETQ. V lost 4 bases and J lost 6; bases outside the gene matches: 5. This chain's CDR3 is CASSVLAGGGEQYF. CDR3 in DNA: TGCGCCAGCAGCGTCCTAGCGGGAGGGGGCGAGCAGTACTTC.

The genes are TRBV2 and TRBJ1-1; 8 bases align to TRBD1. CDR3 size: 15 residues. Per germline, CDR1 SNHLY and CDR2 FYNNEI. The ends lost 5 bases at V and 4 bases at J; junction bases unmatched: 9. DNA for the CDR3: TGTGCCAGCAGTAAAAACCGGGACAGGAGCACTGAAGCTTTCTTT. Encoded protein: CASSKNRDRSTEAFF.

This clonotype has at least ten counts. The chain couples TRBV5-6 to TRBJ2-5; D perhaps matches TRBD1 (6 bases). This CDR3 has 13 amino acids. Trimming removed 6 bases at V and 4 bases at J, with 13 bases between. Germline V lookup: CDR1 SGHDT, CDR2 YYEEEE. CDR3 amino acids: CASNGQRVETQYF. CDR3 in DNA: TGTGCCAGCAATGGACAGAGAGTAGAGACCCAGTACTTC.